This T cell receptor (beta chain) comes out of a study of T cell responses to AZD1222 COVID-19 vaccine. Study in general: Doses given second, at about 4 or about 12 weeks, were pooled. Broader study findings: The donor group comprised mostly white British people and more females; the analysis possibly underestimated clonal diversity.

This CDR3 comprises 12 residues. Germline V gene data show CDR1 as SGHDN and CDR2 as FVKESK. V was clipped by 6 bases and J by 7 bases, with 12 bases between them. Assay: immunoSEQ multiplex PCR; the TCRdb copy retains only in-frame clones and omits some. The sample has 100,000 to 120,000 clones, around 90% seen once. In regard to this clone: Its antigen is unknown.

Specimen: peripheral blood, collected on day 0 of AZD1222 vaccination. The clonotype originates from an adult in good health. The chain is built from TRBV14 and TRBJ1-2; no definite D call. The DNA of the CDR3 is TGTGCCAGCAGTATTGGACGGCTTGGCTACACCTTC. It translates to CASSIGRLGYTF. Full variable domain (rest looked up from reference TRBV14 and TRBJ1-2): EAGVTQFPSHSVIEKGQTVTLRCDPISGHDNLYWYRRVMGKEIKFLLHFVKESKQDESGMPNNRFLAERTGGTYSTLKVQPAELEDSGVYFCASSIGRLGYTFGSGTRLTVV.